Listed below are T cell receptor beta chains from one sample, sequenced in a study of cytomegalovirus exposure and HLA in healthy donors. Using immunoSEQ multiplex PCR, the repertoire was profiled, and TCRdb retains in-frame clones only, with some absent. This sample yields 25,000 or so clones, of which roughly 79% are seen a single time; 4% to 5% belongs to the top ten. Sequencing input: PBMCs. These receptors came from a male donor in good health and CMV-seronegative. Both conserved end residues are part of each CDR3. Fields, in order: clone size, V gene, D gene, J gene, CDR3 DNA, CDR3 protein. D genes are given only for firm matches. The size of a clone is reported for some rows only, either as once, few or many, or as a class for expanded clones.

NA	TRBV10-3	NA	TRBJ2-2	TGTGCCATCAGTGAGTCGAGGGAACGAAGGACCGGGGAGCTGTTTTTT	CAISESRERRTGELFF
NA	TRBV6-6	NA	TRBJ2-7	TGTGCCAGCAGTTCCACCGGGACTGTCTCCTACGAGCAGTACTTC	CASSSTGTVSYEQYF
NA	TRBV5-5	TRBD1	TRBJ1-4	TGTGCCAGCCGACAGGGTCAGGTGGAAAAACTGTTTTTT	CASRQGQVEKLFF
once	TRBV19	NA	TRBJ2-3	TGTGCCAGTAGTAGGATTGGGGGGTTGGCAGATACGCAGTATTTT	CASSRIGGLADTQYF
once	TRBV27	NA	TRBJ2-2	TGTGCCAGCAGTTTATACAGGGCGAACACCGGGGAGCTGTTTTTT	CASSLYRANTGELFF
NA	TRBV28	NA	TRBJ1-4	TGTGCCAGCAGTCAATCGTTTATGAGGCGAACTAATGAAAAACTGTTTTTT	CASSQSFMRRTNEKLFF
few	TRBV7-2	TRBD1	TRBJ1-2	TGTGCCAGCAGCTTACCAGGGGGCGGCGGCTACACCTTC	CASSLPGGGGYTF
NA	TRBV7-2	NA	TRBJ1-1	TGTGCCAGCAGCTATAGAACGGGGAACACTGAAGCTTTCTTT	CASSYRTGNTEAFF
NA	TRBV5-1	NA	TRBJ2-7	TGCGCCAGCAGCCCGAATACACTAGGGGGTGAGCAGTACTTC	CASSPNTLGGEQYF
NA	TRBV6-1	NA	TRBJ2-5	TGTGCCAGCAACCCAGGGGTTTCGGAGACCCAGTACTTC	CASNPGVSETQYF
NA	TRBV7-2	NA	TRBJ2-2	TGTGCCAGCAGCTTAGATATCGGGGAGCTGTTTTTT	CASSLDIGELFF
NA	TRBV4-2	NA	TRBJ1-6	TGTGCCAGCAGCCACTCCAGGGGAGATAATTCACCCCTCCACTTT	CASSHSRGDNSPLHF
NA	TRBV19	TRBD2	TRBJ2-3	TGTGCCAGTACTGCTCTCTGGAGCGGGGGACCCTCTAGCACAGATACGCAGTATTTT	CASTALWSGGPSSTDTQYF
NA	TRBV15	TRBD1	TRBJ2-1	TGTGCCACCAGCAGCGACAGGGTAGGGAATGAGCAGTTCTTC	CATSSDRVGNEQFF
NA	TRBV4-3	NA	TRBJ2-7	TGCGCCAGCAGCCAAGATCGGACTCGACTCGCGGAGCAGTACTTC	CASSQDRTRLAEQYF
NA	TRBV9	NA	TRBJ1-5	TGTGCCAGCTCAAAAGGGGGAGGGACTCAGCCCCAGCATTTT	CASSKGGGTQPQHF
NA	TRBV28	TRBD1	TRBJ2-7	TGTGCCAGCAGTTTGGGACAGGCCCCCTACGAGCAGTACTTC	CASSLGQAPYEQYF
NA	TRBV7-6	NA	TRBJ1-5	TGTGCCAGCAGCTTACCTACGGGTCAGCCCCAGCATTTT	CASSLPTGQPQHF
NA	TRBV19	NA	TRBJ2-7	TGTGCCAGTAGTATAGGTGGCGGGGTAAGCGAGCAGTACTTC	CASSIGGGVSEQYF
NA	TRBV6-4	TRBD1	TRBJ2-3	TGTGCCAGCAGTGAGGGACAGGGGTCAGATACGCAGTATTTT	CASSEGQGSDTQYF
NA	TRBV10-1	NA	TRBJ2-5	TGCGCCAGCAGCTCCGGGACTCTACCTTTTGAGCAGTACTTC	CASSSGTLPFEQYF
NA	TRBV5-6	NA	TRBJ2-3	TGTGCCAGCAGCCTAACAGATACGCAGTATTTT	CASSLTDTQYF
NA	TRBV7-2	NA	TRBJ2-3	TGTGCCAGCAGCTCGCACCGGGACAACACAGATACGCAGTATTTT	CASSSHRDNTDTQYF
NA	TRBV19	TRBD1	TRBJ1-5	TGTGCCAGTAGTATTCGTGCGGACAGGGATAATCAGCCCCAGCATTTT	CASSIRADRDNQPQHF
NA	TRBV5-8	TRBD2	TRBJ2-3	TGTGCCAGCAGCTTGGTGATAGCGGGAGGGCCAAATACGCAGTATTTT	CASSLVIAGGPNTQYF
NA	TRBV28	NA	TRBJ2-1	TGTGCCAGCAGTTCGAGCGGGTTTTACAATGAGCAGTTCTTC	CASSSSGFYNEQFF
once	TRBV7-8	TRBD2	TRBJ2-7	TGTGCCAGCGCGGGAGGGGACGAGCAGTACTTC	CASAGGDEQYF
NA	TRBV28	TRBD1	TRBJ1-6	TGTGCCAGCAGTTTTCAGGGGGTAGATCGATTACCCCTCCACTTT	CASSFQGVDRLPLHF
once	TRBV28	TRBD2	TRBJ2-1	TGTGCCAGCAGTATCAGCGGGAGCGGGTCCTACAATGAGCAGTTCTTC	CASSISGSGSYNEQFF